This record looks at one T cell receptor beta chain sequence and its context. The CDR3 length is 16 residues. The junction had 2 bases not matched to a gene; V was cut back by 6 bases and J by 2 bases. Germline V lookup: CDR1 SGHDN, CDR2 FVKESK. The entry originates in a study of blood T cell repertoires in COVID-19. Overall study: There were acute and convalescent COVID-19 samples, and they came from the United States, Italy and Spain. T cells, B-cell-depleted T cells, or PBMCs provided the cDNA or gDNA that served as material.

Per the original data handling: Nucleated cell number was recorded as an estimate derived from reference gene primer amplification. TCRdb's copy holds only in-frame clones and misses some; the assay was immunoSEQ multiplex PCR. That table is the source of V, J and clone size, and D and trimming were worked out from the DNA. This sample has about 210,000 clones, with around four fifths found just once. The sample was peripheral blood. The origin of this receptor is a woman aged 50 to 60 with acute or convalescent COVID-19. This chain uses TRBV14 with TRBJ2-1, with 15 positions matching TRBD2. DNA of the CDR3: TGTGCCAGCAGACGGACTAGCGGGAGGGCCTACAATGAGCAGTTCTTC. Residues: CASRRTSGRAYNEQFF.